The rows below give T cell receptor beta chains drawn from one sample of a study of cytomegalovirus exposure and HLA in healthy donors. Profiled with immunoSEQ multiplex PCR; TCRdb holds only in-frame clones, not every one. Of a few hundred thousand clones detected, 90% to 95% appear once; the ten largest clones hold 1% to 1.2%. Sequenced: PBMCs. The receptors originated from a woman between 18 and 30 years old in good health and CMV-seronegative. CDR3s leave out the opening cysteine and the closing phenylalanine or tryptophan. The order of the fields is CDR3 protein, D gene, V gene. D genes are given only for firm matches.

CDR3 protein: ASIKGLPTYEQY; D gene: TRBD2; V gene: TRBV6-1
CDR3 protein: ASRDRTELNYGYT; D gene: .; V gene: TRBV2
CDR3 protein: ASSLDLRSSTDTQY; D gene: .; V gene: TRBV5-1
CDR3 protein: ASSSTGDPDTQY; D gene: .; V gene: TRBV5-1
CDR3 protein: ASSIEDRSYNEQF; D gene: .; V gene: TRBV19
CDR3 protein: ASNQGPEETQY; D gene: .; V gene: TRBV19
CDR3 protein: AWSPYRLAGVSDIQY; D gene: TRBD2; V gene: TRBV30
CDR3 protein: ASSQEAGQAYGYT; D gene: .; V gene: TRBV4-1
CDR3 protein: ASMGLAGSRGSYNEQF; D gene: TRBD2; V gene: TRBV19
CDR3 protein: ASSSEGLAGPYEQY; D gene: TRBD2; V gene: TRBV11-3